This T cell receptor (beta chain) was sequenced in a study of blood T cell repertoires in COVID-19. At the level of the study: Samples representing acute and convalescent COVID-19 were sourced from the United States, Italy and Spain. The cDNA or gDNA used as material had been derived from T cells, B-cell-depleted T cells, or PBMCs.

This clone was observed a few times. Patients from Seattle were sampled longitudinally, starting during active infection. As originally analysed: Amplified reference gene primers provided the basis for estimating nucleated cell counts. Sequencing used immunoSEQ multiplex PCR; TCRdb keeps in-frame clones, though not all of them. Clonal size and the V and J genes are those of that table, whereas D and trimming came from the DNA. The table has 250,000 to 350,000 clones, about 90% seen once. From germline, CDR1 is WNHNN and CDR2 SYGVQD (reference sequence). CDR3 size: 14 residues. V dropped 2 bases and J dropped 8 bases, with 13 bases sitting between them.

The genes are TRBV10-1 and TRBJ1-3; a possible D gene is TRBD1 (5 bases). The sequencing input was peripheral blood. The sequence was collected from a woman between 50 and 59 years old with COVID-19, enrolled during active disease. Written as DNA, the CDR3 is TGCGCCAGCAGTGAGACCGGGACTCGGGACACCATATATTTT. It yields the protein CASSETGTRDTIYF.